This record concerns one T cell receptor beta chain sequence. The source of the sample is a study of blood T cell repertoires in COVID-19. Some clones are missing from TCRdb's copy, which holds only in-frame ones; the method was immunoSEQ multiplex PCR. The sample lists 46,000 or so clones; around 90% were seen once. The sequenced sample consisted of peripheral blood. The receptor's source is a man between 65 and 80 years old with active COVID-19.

The CDR3 is CASTATGPGEQYF. CDR3 sequence (DNA): TGTGCCAGCACTGCGACAGGGCCTGGCGAGCAGTACTTC. The chain couples TRBV28 to TRBJ2-7, with TRBD1 identical over 7 bases. Unmatched junction bases numbered 9, after V lost 7 bases and J lost 6 bases. CDR1 is MDHEN and CDR2 is SYDVKM in the germline V gene. There are 13 residues in the CDR3.